This TCR beta chain was documented in a study of blood T cell repertoires in COVID-19. In the study overall: PBMCs, B-cell-depleted T cells, or T cells were the source of the cDNA or gDNA that made up the material.

Individuals drawn from some 25 US areas were about 18 to 95 years old. This CDR3 is 15 amino acids long. V dropped 0 bases and J dropped 3 bases, with 12 bases sitting between them. From germline, CDR1 is SGHKS and CDR2 YYEKEE (reference sequence). In the original workflow: How many nucleated cells were present was estimated from reference gene primer amplification. Repertoires were generated with immunoSEQ multiplex PCR, while TCRdb's copy carries only in-frame clones and drops some. That table furnishes V, J and clone size, whereas the DNA furnished D and trimming. The table lists 150,000 or so clones, approximately 90% of them singletons.

The rearrangement joins TRBV5-5 to TRBJ2-5; D gene ambiguous. Sequenced: PBMCs or T cells enriched from blood (not recorded which). This clonotype was obtained from a man aged 45-65 years who had recovered from COVID-19. DNA for the CDR3: TGTGCCAGCAGCTTGGCCCCCTATACGAAAGAGACCCAGTACTTC. This codes for CASSLAPYTKETQYF.